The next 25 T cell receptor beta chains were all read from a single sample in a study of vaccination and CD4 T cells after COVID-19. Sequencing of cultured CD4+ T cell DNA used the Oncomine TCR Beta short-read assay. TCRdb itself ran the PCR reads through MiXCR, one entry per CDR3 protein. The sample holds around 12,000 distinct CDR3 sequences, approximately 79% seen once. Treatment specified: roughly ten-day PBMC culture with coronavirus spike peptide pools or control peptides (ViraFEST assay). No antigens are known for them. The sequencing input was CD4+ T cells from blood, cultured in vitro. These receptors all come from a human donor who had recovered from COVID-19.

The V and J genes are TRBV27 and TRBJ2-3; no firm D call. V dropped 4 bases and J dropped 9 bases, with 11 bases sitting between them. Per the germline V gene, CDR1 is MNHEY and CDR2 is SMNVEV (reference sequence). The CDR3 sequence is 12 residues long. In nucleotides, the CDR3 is TGTGCCAGCAGTTCCCTACCCTTCACGCAGTATTTT. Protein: CASSSLPFTQYF.

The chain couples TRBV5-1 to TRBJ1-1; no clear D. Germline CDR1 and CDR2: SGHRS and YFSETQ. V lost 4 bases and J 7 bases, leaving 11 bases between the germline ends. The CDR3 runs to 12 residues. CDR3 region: CASSLRWGEAFF. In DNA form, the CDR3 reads TGCGCCAGCAGCCTCAGGTGGGGTGAAGCTTTCTTT.

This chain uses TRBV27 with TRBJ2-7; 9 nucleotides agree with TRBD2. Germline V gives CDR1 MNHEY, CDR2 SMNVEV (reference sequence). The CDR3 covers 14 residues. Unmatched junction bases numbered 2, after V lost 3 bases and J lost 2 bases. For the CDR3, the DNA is TGTGCCAGCAGTTTCCTAGCGGGACCCTACGAGCAGTACTTC. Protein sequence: CASSFLAGPYEQYF.

CDR3 sequence reads: CASRTPGGADGYTF. The CDR3 bases are TGTGCCAGCAGAACCCCGGGGGGCGCGGATGGCTACACCTTC. J is TRBJ1-2 and V is TRBV6-1; TRBD1 is a possible D gene (6 bases). The CDR3 has 14 amino acids. Germline-derived CDR1 and CDR2 are MNHNS and SASEGT. The V and J ends lost 6 bases and 6 bases respectively, with 17 bases between them.

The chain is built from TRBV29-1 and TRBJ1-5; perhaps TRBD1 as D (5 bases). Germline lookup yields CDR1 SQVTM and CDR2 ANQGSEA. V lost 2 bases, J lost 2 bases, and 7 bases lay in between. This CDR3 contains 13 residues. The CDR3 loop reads CSVETGGNQPQHF. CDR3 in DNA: TGCAGCGTTGAAACAGGAGGCAATCAGCCCCAGCATTTT.

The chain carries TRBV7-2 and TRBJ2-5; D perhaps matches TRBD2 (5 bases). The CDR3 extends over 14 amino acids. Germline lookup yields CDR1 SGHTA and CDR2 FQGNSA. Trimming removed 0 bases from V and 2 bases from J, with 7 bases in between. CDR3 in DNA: TGTGCCAGCAGCTTAGCGGGAGCGCAAGAGACCCAGTACTTC. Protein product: CASSLAGAQETQYF.

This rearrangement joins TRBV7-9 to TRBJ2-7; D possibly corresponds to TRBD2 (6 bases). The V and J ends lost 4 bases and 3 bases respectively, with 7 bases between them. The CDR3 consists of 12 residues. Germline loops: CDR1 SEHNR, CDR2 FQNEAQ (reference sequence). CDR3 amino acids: CASSWRDYEQYF. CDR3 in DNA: TGTGCCAGCAGCTGGAGGGACTACGAGCAGTACTTC.

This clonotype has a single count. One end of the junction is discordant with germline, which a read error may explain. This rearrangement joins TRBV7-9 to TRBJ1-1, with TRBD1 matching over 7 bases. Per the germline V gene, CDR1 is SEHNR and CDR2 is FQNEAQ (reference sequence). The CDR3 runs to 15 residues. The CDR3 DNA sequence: TGTGCCAGCAGCTCAGGACAGGAAGCATGGACTGAGGCTTTCTTT. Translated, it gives CASSSGQEAWTEAFF.

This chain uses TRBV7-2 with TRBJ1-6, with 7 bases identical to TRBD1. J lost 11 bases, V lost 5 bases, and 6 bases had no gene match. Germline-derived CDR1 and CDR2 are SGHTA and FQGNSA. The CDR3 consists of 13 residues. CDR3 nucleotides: TGTGCCAGCAGCGGAGGGACAGTCCCACCCCTCCACTTT. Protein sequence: CASSGGTVPPLHF.

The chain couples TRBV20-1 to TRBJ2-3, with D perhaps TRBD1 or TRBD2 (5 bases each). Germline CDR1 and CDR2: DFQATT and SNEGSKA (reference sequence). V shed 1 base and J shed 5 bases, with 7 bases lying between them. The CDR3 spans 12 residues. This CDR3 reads CSARVGGDTQYF. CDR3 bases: TGCAGTGCTAGAGTTGGGGGAGATACGCAGTATTTT.

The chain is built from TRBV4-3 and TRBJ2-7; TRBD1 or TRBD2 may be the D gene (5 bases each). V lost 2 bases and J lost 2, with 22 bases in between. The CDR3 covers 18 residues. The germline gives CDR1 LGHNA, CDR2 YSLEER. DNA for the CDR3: TGCGCCAGCAGCCAAAGTTTGATAGGGGACCCGCCGGCCTACGAGCAGTACTTC. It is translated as CASSQSLIGDPPAYEQYF.

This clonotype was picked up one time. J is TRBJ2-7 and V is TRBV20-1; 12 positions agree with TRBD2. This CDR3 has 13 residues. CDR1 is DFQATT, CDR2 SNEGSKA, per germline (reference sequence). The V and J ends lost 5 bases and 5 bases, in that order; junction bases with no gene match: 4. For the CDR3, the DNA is TGCAGTGCTCGGACTAGCGGGAACCACGAGCAGTACTTC. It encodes CSARTSGNHEQYF.

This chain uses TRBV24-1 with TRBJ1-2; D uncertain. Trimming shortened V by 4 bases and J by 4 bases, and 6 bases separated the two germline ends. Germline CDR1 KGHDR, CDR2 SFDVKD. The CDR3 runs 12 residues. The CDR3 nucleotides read TGTGCCACCAGTGACACTATCTATGGCTACACCTTC. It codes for CATSDTIYGYTF.

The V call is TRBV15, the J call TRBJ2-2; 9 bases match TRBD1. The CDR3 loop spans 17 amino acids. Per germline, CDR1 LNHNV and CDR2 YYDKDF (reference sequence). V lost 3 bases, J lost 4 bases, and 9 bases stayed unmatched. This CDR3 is CATSREIGQGSTGELFF. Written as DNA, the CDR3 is TGTGCCACCAGCAGGGAAATTGGACAGGGGAGCACCGGGGAGCTGTTTTTT.

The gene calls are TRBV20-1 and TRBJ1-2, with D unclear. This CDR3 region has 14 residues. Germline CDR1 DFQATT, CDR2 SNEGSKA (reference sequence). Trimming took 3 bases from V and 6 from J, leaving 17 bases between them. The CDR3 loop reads CSASLEQNPNGYTF. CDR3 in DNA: TGCAGTGCTAGTCTTGAGCAGAATCCTAATGGCTACACCTTC.

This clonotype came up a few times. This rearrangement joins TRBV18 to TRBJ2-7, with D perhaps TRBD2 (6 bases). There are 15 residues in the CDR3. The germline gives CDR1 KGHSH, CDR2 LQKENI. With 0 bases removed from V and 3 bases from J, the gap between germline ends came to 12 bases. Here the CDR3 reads CASSPPGTSSYEQYF. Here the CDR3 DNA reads TGTGCCAGCTCACCACCCGGGACTTCTAGCTACGAGCAGTACTTC. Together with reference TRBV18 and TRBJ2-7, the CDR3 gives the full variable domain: NAGVMQNPRHLVRRRGQEARLRCSPMKGHSHVYWYRQLPEEGLKFMVYLQKENIIDESGMPKERFSAEFPKEGPSILRIQQVVRGDSAAYFCASSPPGTSSYEQYFGPGTRLTVT.

The CDR3 DNA reads TGTGCCAGTAGTATCACAGTTGGTCAGCCCCAGCATTTT. Its translation is CASSITVGQPQHF. V gene TRBV19 combines with J gene TRBJ1-5; D gene unclear. Trimming took 3 bases from V and 6 from J, leaving 9 bases between them. The CDR3 sequence is 13 residues long. Germline V CDR1 and CDR2: LNHDA, SQIVND (reference sequence).

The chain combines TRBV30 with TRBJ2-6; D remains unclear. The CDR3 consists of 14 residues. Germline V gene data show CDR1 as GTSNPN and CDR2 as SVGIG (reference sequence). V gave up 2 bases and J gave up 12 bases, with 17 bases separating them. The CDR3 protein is CAWSSAASLIVLTF. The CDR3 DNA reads TGTGCCTGGAGTTCTGCCGCATCCTTGATCGTCCTGACTTTC.

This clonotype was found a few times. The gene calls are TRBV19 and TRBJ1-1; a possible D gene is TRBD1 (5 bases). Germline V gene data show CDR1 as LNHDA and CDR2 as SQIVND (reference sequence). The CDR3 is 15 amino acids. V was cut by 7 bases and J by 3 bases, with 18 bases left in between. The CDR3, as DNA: TGTGCCAGTATTGAAGTCCCAGGGTCATACACTGAAGCTTTCTTT. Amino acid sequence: CASIEVPGSYTEAFF.

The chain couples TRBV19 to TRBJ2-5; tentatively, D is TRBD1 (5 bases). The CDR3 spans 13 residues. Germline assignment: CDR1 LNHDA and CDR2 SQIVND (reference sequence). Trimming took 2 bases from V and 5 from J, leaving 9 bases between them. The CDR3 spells CASSIRGTETQYF. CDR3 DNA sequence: TGTGCCAGTAGTATAAGGGGAACGGAGACCCAGTACTTC.

The CDR3: CSARGVGKEPQHF. The CDR3, as DNA: TGCAGTGCTAGAGGGGTAGGGAAGGAGCCCCAGCATTTT. The J gene is TRBJ1-5, the V gene TRBV20-1; D is unresolved. In germline, CDR1 is DFQATT, CDR2 SNEGSKA (reference sequence). This CDR3 is built from 13 residues. Trimming left V 1 base short and J 8 bases short, with 12 bases between.

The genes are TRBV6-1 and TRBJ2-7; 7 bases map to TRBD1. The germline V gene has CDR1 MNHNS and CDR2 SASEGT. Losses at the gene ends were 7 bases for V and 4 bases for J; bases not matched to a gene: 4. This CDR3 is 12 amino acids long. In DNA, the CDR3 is TGTGCCAGCAAGACAGGGATATACGAGCAGTACTTC. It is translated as CASKTGIYEQYF.

CDR3 DNA: TGTGCCAGCAGCTTAGGGCGAGCGGGGCCATACGAGCAGTACTTC. This translates into CASSLGRAGPYEQYF. This chain connects TRBV7-8 to TRBJ2-7; 7 nucleotides match TRBD2. The CDR3 runs to 15 residues. Germline V gene lookup returns CDR1 SGHVS and CDR2 FQNEAQ. V dropped 1 base and J dropped 4; count of bases not matched to a gene: 7.

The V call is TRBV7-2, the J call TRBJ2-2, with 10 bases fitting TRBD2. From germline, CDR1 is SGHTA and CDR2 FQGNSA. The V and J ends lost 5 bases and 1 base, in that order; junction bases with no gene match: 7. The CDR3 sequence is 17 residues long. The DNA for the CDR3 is TGTGCCAGCAGCCCAGATTGGACTAGCGGGAACACCGGGGAGCTGTTTTTT. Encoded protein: CASSPDWTSGNTGELFF.

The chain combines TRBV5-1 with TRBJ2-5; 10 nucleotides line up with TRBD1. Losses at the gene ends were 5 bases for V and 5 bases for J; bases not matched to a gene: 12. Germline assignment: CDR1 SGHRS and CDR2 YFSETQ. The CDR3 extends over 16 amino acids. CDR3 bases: TGCGCCAGCAGTCCACCGACCGGGACAGGGGACGAGACCCAGTACTTC. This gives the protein CASSPPTGTGDETQYF.